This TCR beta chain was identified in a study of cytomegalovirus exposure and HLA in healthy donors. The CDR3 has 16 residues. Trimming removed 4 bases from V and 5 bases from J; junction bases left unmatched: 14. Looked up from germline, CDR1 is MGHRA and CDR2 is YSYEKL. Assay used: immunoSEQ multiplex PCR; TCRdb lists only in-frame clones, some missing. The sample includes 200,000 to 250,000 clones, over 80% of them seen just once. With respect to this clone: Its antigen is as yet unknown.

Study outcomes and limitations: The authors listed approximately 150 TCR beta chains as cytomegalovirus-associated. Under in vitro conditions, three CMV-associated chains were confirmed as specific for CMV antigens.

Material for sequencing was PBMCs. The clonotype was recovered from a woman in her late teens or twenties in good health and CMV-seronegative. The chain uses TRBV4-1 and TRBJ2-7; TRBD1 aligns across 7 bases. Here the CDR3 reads CASSLAPTGAKNEQYF. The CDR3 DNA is TGCGCCAGCAGCCTAGCCCCCACAGGGGCGAAAAACGAGCAGTACTTC.